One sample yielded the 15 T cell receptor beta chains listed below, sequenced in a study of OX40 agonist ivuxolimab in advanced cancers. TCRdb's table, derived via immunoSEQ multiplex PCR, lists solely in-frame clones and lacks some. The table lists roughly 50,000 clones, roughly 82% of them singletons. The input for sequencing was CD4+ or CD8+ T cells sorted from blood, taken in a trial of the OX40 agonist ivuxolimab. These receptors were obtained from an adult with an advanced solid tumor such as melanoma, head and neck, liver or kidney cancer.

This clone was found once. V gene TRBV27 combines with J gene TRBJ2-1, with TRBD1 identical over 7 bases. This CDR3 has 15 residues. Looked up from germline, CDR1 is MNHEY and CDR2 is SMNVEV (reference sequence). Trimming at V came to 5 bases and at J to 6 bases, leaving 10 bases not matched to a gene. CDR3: CASSPRGRIGNEQFF. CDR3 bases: TGTGCCAGCAGTCCTAGGGGGCGCATAGGCAATGAGCAGTTCTTC.

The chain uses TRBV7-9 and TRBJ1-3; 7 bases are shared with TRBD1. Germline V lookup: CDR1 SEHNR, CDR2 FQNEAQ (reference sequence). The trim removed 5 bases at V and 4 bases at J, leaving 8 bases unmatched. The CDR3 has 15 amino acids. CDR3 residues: CASSPPGTVGNTIYF. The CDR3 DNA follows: TGTGCCAGCAGCCCACCCGGGACAGTGGGAAACACCATATATTTT.

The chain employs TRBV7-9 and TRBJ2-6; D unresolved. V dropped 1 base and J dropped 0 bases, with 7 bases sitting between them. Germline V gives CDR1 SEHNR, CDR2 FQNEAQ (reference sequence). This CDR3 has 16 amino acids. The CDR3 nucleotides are TGTGCCAGCAGCTTAGGCAGCCACTCTGGGGCCAACGTCCTGACTTTC. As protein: CASSLGSHSGANVLTF.

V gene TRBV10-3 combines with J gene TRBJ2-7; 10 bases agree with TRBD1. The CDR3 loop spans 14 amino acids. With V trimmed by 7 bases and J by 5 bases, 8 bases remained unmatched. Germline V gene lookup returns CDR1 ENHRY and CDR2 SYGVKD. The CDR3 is CAINRQGASDEQYF. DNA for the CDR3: TGTGCCATCAATCGACAGGGGGCGAGCGACGAGCAGTACTTC.

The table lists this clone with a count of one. DNA of the CDR3: TGTGCCAGCAGCTTAAGGCTAAACACCGGGGAGCTGTTTTTT. It codes for CASSLRLNTGELFF. The chain recombines TRBV7-9 with TRBJ2-2; unclear D gene. The CDR3 is made up of 14 amino acids. In germline, CDR1 is SEHNR, CDR2 FQNEAQ (reference sequence). Trimming stripped 2 bases from V and 2 bases from J, with 6 bases between.

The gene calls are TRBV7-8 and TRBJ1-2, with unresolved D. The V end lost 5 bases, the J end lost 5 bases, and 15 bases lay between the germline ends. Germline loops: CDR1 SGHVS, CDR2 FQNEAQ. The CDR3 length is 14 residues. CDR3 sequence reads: CASSGNIKTYGYTF. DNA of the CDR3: TGTGCCAGCAGCGGGAACATCAAAACATATGGCTACACCTTC.

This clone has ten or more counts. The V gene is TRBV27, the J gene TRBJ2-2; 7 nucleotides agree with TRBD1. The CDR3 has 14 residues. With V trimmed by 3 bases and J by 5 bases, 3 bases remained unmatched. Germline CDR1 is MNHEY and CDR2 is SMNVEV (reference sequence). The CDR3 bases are TGTGCCAGCAGTTTTACAGGGGTGACCGGGGAGCTGTTTTTT. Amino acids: CASSFTGVTGELFF.

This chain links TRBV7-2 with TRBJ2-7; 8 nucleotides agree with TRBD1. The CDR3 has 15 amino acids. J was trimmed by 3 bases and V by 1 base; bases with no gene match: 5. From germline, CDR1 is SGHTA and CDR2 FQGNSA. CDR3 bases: TGTGCCAGCAGCTTAGGGGGGACAGGTGGCTACGAGCAGTACTTC. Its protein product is CASSLGGTGGYEQYF.

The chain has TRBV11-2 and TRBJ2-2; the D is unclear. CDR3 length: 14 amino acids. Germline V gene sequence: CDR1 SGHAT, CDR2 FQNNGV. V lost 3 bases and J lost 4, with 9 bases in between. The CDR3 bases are TGTGCCAGCAGCTTCCCCCTAGTCACCGGGGAGCTGTTTTTT. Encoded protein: CASSFPLVTGELFF. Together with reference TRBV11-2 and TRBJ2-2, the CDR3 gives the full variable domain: EAGVAQSPRYKIIEKRQSVAFWCNPISGHATLYWYQQILGQGPKLLIQFQNNGVVDDSQLPKDRFSAERLKGVDSTLKIQPAKLEDSAVYLCASSFPLVTGELFFGEGSRLTVL.

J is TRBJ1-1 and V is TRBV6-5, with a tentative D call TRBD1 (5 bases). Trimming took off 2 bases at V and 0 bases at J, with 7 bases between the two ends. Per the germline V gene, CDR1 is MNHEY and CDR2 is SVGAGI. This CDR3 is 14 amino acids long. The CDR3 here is CASSYRGLNTEAFF. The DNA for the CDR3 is TGTGCCAGCAGTTACCGGGGCCTGAACACTGAAGCTTTCTTT.

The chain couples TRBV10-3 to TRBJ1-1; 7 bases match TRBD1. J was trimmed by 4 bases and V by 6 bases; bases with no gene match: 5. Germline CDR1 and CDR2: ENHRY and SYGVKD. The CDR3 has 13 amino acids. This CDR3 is CAISGTVGTEAFF. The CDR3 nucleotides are TGTGCCATCAGCGGGACAGTTGGCACTGAAGCTTTCTTT.

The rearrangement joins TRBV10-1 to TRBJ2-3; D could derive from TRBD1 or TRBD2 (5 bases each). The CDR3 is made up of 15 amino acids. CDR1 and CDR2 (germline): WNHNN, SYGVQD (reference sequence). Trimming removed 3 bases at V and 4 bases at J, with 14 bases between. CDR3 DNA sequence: TGCGCCAGCAGTGATTTTGGGGGATTGGCAGATACGCAGTATTTT. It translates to CASSDFGGLADTQYF.

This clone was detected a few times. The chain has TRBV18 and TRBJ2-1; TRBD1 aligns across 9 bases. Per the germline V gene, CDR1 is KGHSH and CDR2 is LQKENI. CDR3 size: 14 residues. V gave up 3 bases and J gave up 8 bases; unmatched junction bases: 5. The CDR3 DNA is TGTGCCAGCTCACCCTGGGACAGGGACGATGAGCAGTTCTTC. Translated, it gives CASSPWDRDDEQFF.

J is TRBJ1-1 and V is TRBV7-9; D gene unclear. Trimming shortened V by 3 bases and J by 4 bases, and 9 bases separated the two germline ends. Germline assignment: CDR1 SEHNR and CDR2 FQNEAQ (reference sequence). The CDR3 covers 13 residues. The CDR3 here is CASSFRRATEAFF. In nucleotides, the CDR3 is TGTGCCAGCAGCTTCAGAAGGGCCACTGAAGCTTTCTTT.

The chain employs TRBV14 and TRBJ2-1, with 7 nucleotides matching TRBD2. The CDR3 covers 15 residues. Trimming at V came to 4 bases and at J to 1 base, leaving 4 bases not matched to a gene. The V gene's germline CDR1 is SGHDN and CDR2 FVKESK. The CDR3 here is CASSRGGWSYNEQFF. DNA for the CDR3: TGTGCCAGCAGCCGCGGGGGTTGGTCCTACAATGAGCAGTTCTTC.